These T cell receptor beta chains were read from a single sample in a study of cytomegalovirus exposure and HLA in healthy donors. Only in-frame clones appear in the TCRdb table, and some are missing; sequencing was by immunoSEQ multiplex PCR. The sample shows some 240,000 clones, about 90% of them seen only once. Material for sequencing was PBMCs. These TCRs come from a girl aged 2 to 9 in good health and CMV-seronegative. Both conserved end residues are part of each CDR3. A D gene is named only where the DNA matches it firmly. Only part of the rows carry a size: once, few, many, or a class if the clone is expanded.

DNA: TGTGCCATCAGTCTAGCGGGGGGTTGGGATACGCAGTATTTT
CDR3: CAISLAGGWDTQYF
J: TRBJ2-3
V: TRBV10-3
size: -
D: TRBD2

DNA: TGTGCCAGCAGCTTAGCTCCATGGACAGGCGGAAACACTGAAGCTTTCTTT
CDR3: CASSLAPWTGGNTEAFF
J: TRBJ1-1
V: TRBV7-6
size: -
D: TRBD1

DNA: TGTGCCATCAGCGGGGACAACTACAATGAGCAGTTCTTC
CDR3: CAISGDNYNEQFF
J: TRBJ2-1
V: TRBV10-3
size: -
D: -

DNA: TGTGCCACCAGCAGGGACTTCCGTGGACAGGGAATGAACTATGGCTACACCTTC
CDR3: CATSRDFRGQGMNYGYTF
J: TRBJ1-2
V: TRBV15
size: -
D: TRBD1

DNA: TGTGCCAGCTTTCAGGGTGGCGAGCAGTTCTTC
CDR3: CASFQGGEQFF
J: TRBJ2-1
V: TRBV11-2
size: -
D: -

DNA: TGTGCCAGCAGCCGGACAGGGACCGAGCAGTACTTC
CDR3: CASSRTGTEQYF
J: TRBJ2-7
V: TRBV11-2
size: -
D: TRBD1

DNA: TGTGCCAGCAGTTTTCGGGACAGGGCCTATGGCTACACCTTC
CDR3: CASSFRDRAYGYTF
J: TRBJ1-2
V: TRBV28
size: -
D: TRBD1

DNA: TGTGCTAGCAGCCCCCAGGGAGGTAGGTATGTTAAGGCGGACACTGAAGCTTTCTTC
CDR3: CASSPQGGRYVKADTEAFF
J: TRBJ1-1
V: TRBV7-7
size: -
D: -

DNA: TGTGCCAGCAGTTTTCCAGGTTTTAGTTCACCCCTCCACTTT
CDR3: CASSFPGFSSPLHF
J: TRBJ1-6
V: TRBV28
size: -
D: -

DNA: TGTGCCAGCAGTTTGACTAGCTCCTACAATGAGCAGTTCTTC
CDR3: CASSLTSSYNEQFF
J: TRBJ2-1
V: TRBV27
size: once
D: -

DNA: TGTGCCATCTCCTGGGACAGGGCCTACGAGCAGTACTTC
CDR3: CAISWDRAYEQYF
J: TRBJ2-7
V: TRBV10-3
size: -
D: TRBD1

DNA: TGTGCTAGCAGTCCGGGACCCCCGTGGGAGGGCACCGGGGAGCTGTTTTTT
CDR3: CASSPGPPWEGTGELFF
J: TRBJ2-2
V: TRBV27
size: -
D: TRBD2

DNA: TGTGCCAGCAGGGGGACAGGGGTCATCTATGGCTACACCTTC
CDR3: CASRGTGVIYGYTF
J: TRBJ1-2
V: TRBV6-5
size: -
D: TRBD1

DNA: TGTGCCAGCAGCTTTCGTCCCTACGAGCAGTACTTC
CDR3: CASSFRPYEQYF
J: TRBJ2-7
V: TRBV5-6
size: -
D: -

DNA: TGCGCCAGCAGCTTCCTTGGGGGGGTACGTAGCACAGATACGCAGTATTTT
CDR3: CASSFLGGVRSTDTQYF
J: TRBJ2-3
V: TRBV5-1
size: -
D: TRBD2

DNA: TGTGCCAGCAGCTTGTCAGGTTCACAGCCCCAGCATTTT
CDR3: CASSLSGSQPQHF
J: TRBJ1-5
V: TRBV5-5
size: -
D: -

DNA: TGTGCCAGCAGTGTTGGGACAGGGCAAGGAAACACCATATATTTT
CDR3: CASSVGTGQGNTIYF
J: TRBJ1-3
V: TRBV25-1
size: -
D: TRBD1

DNA: TGTGCCAGCAGCTTAGGGAGACTCTCCTGTGGCGGCTACACCTTC
CDR3: CASSLGRLSCGGYTF
J: TRBJ1-2
V: TRBV11-3
size: -
D: -

DNA: TGTGCCAGCCTTATTAGCCTCTCCTACGAGCAGTACTTC
CDR3: CASLISLSYEQYF
J: TRBJ2-7
V: TRBV2
size: -
D: -

DNA: TGCAGCGTTGTGGGACAGGAATCGAGCTATGGCTACACCTTC
CDR3: CSVVGQESSYGYTF
J: TRBJ1-2
V: TRBV29-1
size: -
D: TRBD1